Below, 9 T cell receptor beta chains from the same sample are listed, as sequenced in a study of T cells in Graves' hyperthyroidism and ophthalmopathy. Amplification of TCR beta CDR3 regions was performed using RNA transcripts as template. An initial round of RT-PCR targeting the TCR CDR3 relied on the HTBI primer set. Each CDR3 protein gets one entry after TCRdb re-called the multiplex PCR reads with MiXCR. This table has under 400,000 distinct CDR3 sequences, roughly 17% appearing once. Sequenced material: blood. These receptors were obtained from a man in his thirties or forties with Graves' hyperthyroidism.

In its sample, this clonotype was seen many times. The chain employs TRBV30 and TRBJ2-1; D possibly corresponds to TRBD2 (7 bases). The V end lost 3 bases, the J end lost 7 bases, and 22 bases lay between the germline ends. The CDR3 loop spans 16 amino acids. The germline CDR1 and CDR2 sequences are GTSNPN and SVGIG (reference sequence). The CDR3 coding sequence is TGTGCCTGGAGGAGTGCCGGGGGGCGGGTTTGGAATGAGCAGTTCTTC. Translating gives CAWRSAGGRVWNEQFF.

At least ten counts were recorded for this clonotype. The chain has TRBV7-2 and TRBJ1-5, with D uncertain. This CDR3 is 12 amino acids long. The germline CDR1 and CDR2 sequences are SGHTA and FQGNSA. With 5 bases removed from V and 6 bases from J, the gap between germline ends came to 8 bases. The CDR3 sequence is CASSDEGQPQHF. In DNA, the CDR3 is TGTGCCAGCAGCGACGAAGGTCAGCCCCAGCATTTT.

This clonotype was picked up many times. The chain links TRBV6-1 to TRBJ2-7; D unclear. Germline V gene lookup returns CDR1 MNHNS and CDR2 SASEGT. CDR3 size: 14 residues. Trimming stripped 3 bases from V and 3 bases from J, with 12 bases between. The CDR3 DNA is TGTGCCAGCAGTGAGACCCTAGTGCGCTACGAGCAGTACTTC. Its protein product is CASSETLVRYEQYF.

This clonotype was detected many times. The chain combines TRBV30 with TRBJ1-1; D may be TRBD1 (6 bases). V lost 4 bases to trimming and J lost 5 bases, with 8 bases between them. The germline CDR1 and CDR2 sequences are GTSNPN and SVGIG (reference sequence). CDR3 size: 11 residues. CDR3 protein: CAWNRDTEAFF. The CDR3 DNA is TGTGCCTGGAACAGGGATACTGAAGCTTTCTTT.

This clonotype was detected only a few times. V and J are TRBV20-1 and TRBJ2-5; D is perhaps TRBD1 (6 bases). Germline V gene data show CDR1 as DFQATT and CDR2 as SNEGSKA (reference sequence). CDR3 length: 15 residues. Trimming took 0 bases from V and 4 from J, leaving 15 bases between them. As DNA, the CDR3 is TGCAGTGCTAGAGATCAAAGGGGGTCCCCAGAGACCCAGTACTTC. Translation gives CSARDQRGSPETQYF.

The chain recombines TRBV5-1 with TRBJ1-1; 7 nucleotides line up with TRBD1. CDR1 is SGHRS, CDR2 YFSETQ, per germline. The V and J ends lost 4 bases and 0 bases, in that order; junction bases with no gene match: 6. This CDR3 is built from 15 residues. The chain's CDR3 is CASSRDRFLNTEAFF. The CDR3 DNA follows: TGCGCCAGCAGCCGGGACAGATTCCTGAACACTGAAGCTTTCTTT.

This rearrangement joins TRBV10-2 to TRBJ1-2; D is undetermined. The CDR3 is made up of 12 amino acids. V lost 6 bases, J lost 8 bases, and 13 bases lay in between. Germline CDR1 reads WSHSY; CDR2 reads SAAADI. CDR3 sequence (DNA): TGCGCCAGCAGCCTCGGAGGGCAAGGCTACACCTTC. Translating it yields CASSLGGQGYTF.

The rearrangement links TRBV6-1 to TRBJ1-1, with 8 bases that match TRBD1. J lost 4 bases, V lost 5 bases, and 6 bases had no gene match. CDR3 length equals 14 residues. The germline CDR1 and CDR2 sequences are MNHNS and SASEGT. Here the CDR3 reads CASSYRTGPTEAFF. The CDR3 coding sequence is TGTGCCAGCAGTTACAGGACAGGGCCCACTGAAGCTTTCTTT.

There are many counts of this clonotype. CDR3 sequence: CASSYGPWDGAKNIQYF. In DNA, the CDR3 is TGTGCCAGCAGCTACGGGCCGTGGGATGGGGCCAAAAACATTCAGTACTTC. This sequence joins TRBV6-1 and TRBJ2-4; no clear D. Trimming shortened V by 6 bases and J by 1 base, and 19 bases separated the two germline ends. The CDR3 is made up of 17 amino acids. Germline V gives CDR1 MNHNS, CDR2 SASEGT.